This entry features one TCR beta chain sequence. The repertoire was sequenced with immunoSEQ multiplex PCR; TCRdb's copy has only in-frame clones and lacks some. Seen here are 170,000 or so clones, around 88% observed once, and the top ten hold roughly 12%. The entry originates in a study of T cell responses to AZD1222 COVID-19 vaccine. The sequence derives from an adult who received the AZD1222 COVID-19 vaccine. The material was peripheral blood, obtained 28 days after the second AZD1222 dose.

In DNA form, the CDR3 reads TGTGCCAGCAGCGTAGGCTATTATGGGGGTGATACGCAGTATTTT. Its protein product is CASSVGYYGGDTQYF. This rearrangement joins TRBV9 to TRBJ2-3; either TRBD1 or TRBD2 may supply D (5 bases each). This CDR3 is 15 amino acids long. V shed 0 bases and J shed 6 bases, with 14 bases lying between them. Germline V gene sequence: CDR1 SGDLS, CDR2 YYNGEE.